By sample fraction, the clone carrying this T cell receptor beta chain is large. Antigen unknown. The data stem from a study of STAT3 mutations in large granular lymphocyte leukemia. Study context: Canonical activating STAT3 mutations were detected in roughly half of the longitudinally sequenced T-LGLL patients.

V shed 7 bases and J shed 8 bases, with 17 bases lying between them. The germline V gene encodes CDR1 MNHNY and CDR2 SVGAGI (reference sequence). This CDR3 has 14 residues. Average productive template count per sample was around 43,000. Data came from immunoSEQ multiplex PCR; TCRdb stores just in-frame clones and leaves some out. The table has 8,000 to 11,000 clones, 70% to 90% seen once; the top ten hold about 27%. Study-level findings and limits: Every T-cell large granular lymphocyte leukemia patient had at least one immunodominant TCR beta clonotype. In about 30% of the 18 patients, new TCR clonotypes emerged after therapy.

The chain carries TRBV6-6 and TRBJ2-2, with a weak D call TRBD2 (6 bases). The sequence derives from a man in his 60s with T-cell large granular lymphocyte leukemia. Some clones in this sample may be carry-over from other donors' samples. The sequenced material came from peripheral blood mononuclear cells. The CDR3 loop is CASTYGSRGGELFF. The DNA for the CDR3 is TGTGCCAGCACCTACGGGAGCCGGGGGGGGGAGCTGTTTTTT.